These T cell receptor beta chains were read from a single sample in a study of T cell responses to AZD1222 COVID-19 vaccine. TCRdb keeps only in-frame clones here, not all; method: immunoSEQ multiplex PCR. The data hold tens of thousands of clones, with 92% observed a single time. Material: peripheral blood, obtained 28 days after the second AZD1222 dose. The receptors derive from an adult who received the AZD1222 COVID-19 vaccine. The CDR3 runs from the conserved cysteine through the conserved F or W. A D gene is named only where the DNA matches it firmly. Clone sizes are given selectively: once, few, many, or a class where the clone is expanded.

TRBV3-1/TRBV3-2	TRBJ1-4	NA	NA	TGTGCCAGCAGCCAAGATTTAGTCAGGACAGAAGGGGCTGAAAAACTGTTTTTT	CASSQDLVRTEGAEKLFF
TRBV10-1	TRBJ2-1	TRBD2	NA	TGCGCCAGCACCGGGGGGTCAGGACCCCTGCATGAGCAGTTCTTC	CASTGGSGPLHEQFF
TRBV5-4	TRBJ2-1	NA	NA	TGTGCCAGCAGCCCCGTCCCCGGCCAGGGTGAGCAGTTCTTC	CASSPVPGQGEQFF
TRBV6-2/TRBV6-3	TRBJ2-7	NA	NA	TGTGCCAGCAGTTTTTTAGCAGGGGACTACGAGCAGTACTTC	CASSFLAGDYEQYF
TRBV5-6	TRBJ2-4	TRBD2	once	TGTGCCAGCAGCTTGTTGAGACTAGCGGGAGTTGGCAGCAAAAACATTCAGTACTTC	CASSLLRLAGVGSKNIQYF
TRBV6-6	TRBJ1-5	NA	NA	TGTGCCAGCAGTTACTCCCCGTCGGCTCAGCCCCAGCATTTT	CASSYSPSAQPQHF
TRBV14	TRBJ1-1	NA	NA	TGTGCCAGCAGCCAACTGAATCACTCCCCCGAAGCTTTCTTT	CASSQLNHSPEAFF
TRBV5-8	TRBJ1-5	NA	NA	TGTGCCAGCAGTTCGGTGGGCAATCAGCCCCAGCATTTT	CASSSVGNQPQHF
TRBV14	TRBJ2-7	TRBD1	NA	TGTGCCAGCAGCCCGTGGCAGGGGGCCTACGAGCAGTACTTC	CASSPWQGAYEQYF
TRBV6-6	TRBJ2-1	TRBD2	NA	TGTGCCAGCAGTTATAATCTAGCGGGAGGCCAGGGTGAGCAGTTCTTC	CASSYNLAGGQGEQFF
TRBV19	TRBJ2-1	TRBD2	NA	TGTGCCAGTAGTACGGGAGGCGGCGATGAGCAGTTCTTC	CASSTGGGDEQFF
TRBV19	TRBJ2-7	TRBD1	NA	TGTGCCAGTAGTACCCGGACAGGTCACAACGAGCAGTACTTC	CASSTRTGHNEQYF
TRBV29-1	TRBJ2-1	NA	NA	TGCAGCGCCGAGGGCACCAGGGTATACAATGAGCAGTTCTTC	CSAEGTRVYNEQFF
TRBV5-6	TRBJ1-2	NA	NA	TGTGCCAGCAGCGGGGTGGGCAGGCTCGGCTACACCTTC	CASSGVGRLGYTF
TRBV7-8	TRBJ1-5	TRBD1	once	TGTGCCAGCAGCCTTAGTCCCGGGACAGGGAAGACTCAGCCCCAGCATTTT	CASSLSPGTGKTQPQHF